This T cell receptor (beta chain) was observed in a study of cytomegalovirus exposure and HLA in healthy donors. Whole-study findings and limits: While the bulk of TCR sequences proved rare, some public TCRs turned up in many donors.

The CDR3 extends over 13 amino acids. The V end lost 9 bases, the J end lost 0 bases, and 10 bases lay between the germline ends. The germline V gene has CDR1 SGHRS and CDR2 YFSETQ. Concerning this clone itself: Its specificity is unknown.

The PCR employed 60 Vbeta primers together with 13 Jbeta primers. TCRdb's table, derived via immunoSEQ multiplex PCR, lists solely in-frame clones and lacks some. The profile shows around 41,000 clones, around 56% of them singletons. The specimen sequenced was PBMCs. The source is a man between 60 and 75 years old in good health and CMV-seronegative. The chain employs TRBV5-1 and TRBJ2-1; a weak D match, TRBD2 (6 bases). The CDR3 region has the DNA TGCGCCACTAGCGCCCGCTCCTACAATGAGCAGTTCTTC. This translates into CATSARSYNEQFF.